A single T cell receptor beta chain is shown here with its context. Its antigen remains unidentified. Among CD8+ T cells, naive ones were CD45RO-CCR7+CD27+CD95-. This entry is derived from a study of CXCR3-negative and CXCR3-positive naive CD8 T cells. Study-wide results and limits: Sequencing showed both naive subsets with comparably high diversity, and memory CD8+ cells much lower. Memory cells differed in TRBV-TRBJ usage, but naive CXCR3-negative and CXCR3-positive cells had similar usage. Both naive subsets carried similar amounts of surface CD5, so TCR strength was inferred from TRB CDR3 properties.

UMI labels and 5' RACE were used to prepare the TRB cDNA libraries. TCRdb reprocessed the 5' RACE reads and stores each CDR3 protein as one record, lacking DNA. Its table records 75,000 or so distinct CDR3 sequences. The CDR3 totals 14 residues. Germline V CDR1 and CDR2: DFQATT, SNEGSKA (reference sequence). Material for sequencing was naive CXCR3- CD8+ T cells from blood. Regarding subset: CD45RO-CCR7+CD27+CD95- naive CD8+ T cells lacking CXCR3 (TNR3-). The receptor was isolated from a human donor in good health. Some clones in this sample may be carry-over from other donors' samples. V usage is TRBV20-1 and J usage is TRBJ2-3; TCRdb reports TRBD1, a call that lacks DNA to check it against. The CDR3 region is CSPNLARSTDTQYF.